This TCR beta chain was observed in a study of cytomegalovirus exposure and HLA in healthy donors (dated by TCRdb to the late 2010s). About the investigation overall: An earlier analysis of more than 550 of the donors reported about 260 Gb of sequence data and 117 million unique TCR beta sequences obtained from roughly 170 million T cells. An early release that covered about 640 HLA-typed donors contained about 300 gigabases of sequencing data and 80 million or so unique TCR sequences. Of the roughly 430 genotyped donors, 65% to 90% fell in the genetic ancestry cluster associated with self-reported Caucasian donors. The study was designed to test whether signatures of past pathogen exposure could be identified by cataloging public T cell receptors. The T cell repertoires of 670 or so subjects were profiled by immunosequencing and related to cytomegalovirus serostatus. Besides the first cohort of 666 subjects, a separate validation cohort made up of 120 different subjects was used. The study combined high-throughput TCR immunosequencing, statistical association of individual TCRs with disease status, and machine learning to predict cytomegalovirus infection status. In a later analysis, previously published TCR beta repertoires from about 670 donors were re-analyzed and high-resolution HLA genotyping was added so that TCR occurrence patterns could be studied. Rather than using new phenotypic data, the later analysis identified candidate immune exposures from TCR beta sequences and from how often those sequences occurred across donors. To decide whether each TCR beta V gene segment behaved as functional or pseudogenic, an earlier analysis of some 600 of the donors relied on high-throughput TCR beta sequencing. Alongside the repertoire data, information on donor age, sex, ethnicity and CMV serostatus was compiled. A later genetic analysis took genome-wide SNP genotypes for 398 of the 666 donors and used that subset as a discovery cohort. Every discovery cohort repertoire had been produced on one sequencing platform. HLA typing covered class I and class II loci at four-digit resolution. Typing coverage varied by locus: roughly 620-640 donors for A, B, C, DRB1 and DQB1; roughly 560 for DQA1; approximately 570 for DPA1; 450 to 480 for DPB1. Roughly five DR-DQ haplotypes were treated as single units for association and clustering because of strong linkage in the cohort. Among almost 400 genotyped donors of the cohort, an average of approximately 240,000 unique TCR beta nucleotide sequences were sequenced per donor, roughly 18% of them non-productive. Results and caveats for the whole study, not just this receptor: Presence/absence analyses assumed roughly uniform sequencing depth across donors, an assumption that may not hold. Because some donors lacked HLA typing at each locus, the association tests relied only on the typed subset. V-gene and J-gene trimming of TCR beta chains was associated with a missense DCLRE1C variant in a later genetic analysis, and the association was replicated in an independent cohort. Linkage disequilibrium might explain the correlated functional status among segregating V segments, but an unknown experimental factor could not be ruled out. The classifier was reported to diagnose cytomegalovirus status with high specificity and sensitivity in both the original cohort and the validation cohort. Specific HLA alleles were associated with some 15,000 TCR beta sequences at a false discovery rate of 0.05 in a later analysis. Compared with equally common non-associated chains, HLA-associated TCR beta chains in a later analysis were more clonally expanded and had lower generation probabilities. According to the authors, the approach could potentially be generalized to other disease states and immunological phenotypes. The study listed 150 to 200 TCR beta chains as associated with cytomegalovirus. Some IMGT-functional V segments, including TRBV6-2 and TRBV6-3, could not be distinguished by the 87-base-pair reads and were therefore excluded. In an earlier analysis of some 550 of the donors, most TCR beta V segments were observed in productive rearrangements about 87% or about 30% of the time, broadly matching IMGT annotations. A group of highly shared sequence variants was considered likely to be a technical artifact of the sequencing pipeline. Most TCR sequences were seen in very few donors, while some public TCRs were found in many individuals. Because counts were too low, seventeen rarely observed V segments, including chromosome 9 orphons, were excluded from the earlier analysis of 587 of the donors. A further reported finding was that TCR beta sequences accurately predicted the HLA-A and HLA-B alleles for most subjects in the first cohort. According to a later genetic analysis, donors in an Asian-associated ancestry cluster had fewer N-insertions in productive TCRs than the approximately 690-donor mean. Immune exposure information for the cohort was limited to CMV serostatus. According to a later analysis, most CMV-associated TCR beta chains appeared to be HLA-restricted, and the HLA associations seemed to be driven largely by CMV exposure. In a later analysis, several top co-occurrence clusters were reported to appear linked to parvovirus B19, influenza, CMV and Epstein-Barr virus. Three of the identified cytomegalovirus-associated TCR beta chains were confirmed in vitro to be specific for cytomegalovirus antigens. In a later analysis, TCR association rates were found to vary across HLA loci, with the most associated TCRs seen for DRB1 alleles and the fewest for HLA-C alleles. When HLA alleles, especially DR and DQ, strongly co-occurred, TCR associations were difficult to assign to individual alleles. Only TCR beta chains were sequenced in this cohort, and the absence of alpha or paired-chain data limited detectable features.

CDR1 and CDR2 are read off the germline V gene (reference sequence) as SEHNR and FQNEAQ. The CDR3 sequence holds 18 residues, the cysteine and phenylalanine included. Only CDR3 DNA is held: 54 bases, read in frame from base 1. The germline V and J ends show losses of 0 bases and 0 bases respectively, and no gene match explains 5 bases of the junction. The cohort was made up of several hundred healthy bone marrow donors. All cohort members were sampled while nominally healthy, although unrecorded immune exposures were likely present. The donor was CMV seropositive and belonged to the group of more than 250 seropositive cohort members. A peripheral blood sample was provided by each donor, and peripheral blood mononuclear cells were used for TCR beta sequencing. Genomic DNA extraction from the blood cell samples was performed with the Qiagen DNeasy Blood Extraction Kit. Library prep was done by the immunoSEQ multiplex PCR assay. For the multiplex PCR, a mixture combining 60 forward primers for TCR Vbeta segments and 13 reverse primers for TCR Jbeta segments was used. The CDR3 region of rearranged TCR beta genes was amplified from genomic DNA by a multiplex PCR assay. Amplified TCR beta libraries were sequenced as 87-base-pair reads on the Illumina HiSeq System. Per the source publication's procedure: A later analysis counted 65 million to 90 million unique TCR beta chains across the 700 or so repertoires, and roughly 9.9 million of these chains were shared by at least two donors. To remove PCR and sequencing errors, raw reads were error-corrected and collapsed into unique sequences using a nearest-neighbor algorithm that merged closely related sequences. CDR3 sequences were aligned to IMGT reference sequences to assign V, D and J gene segments. For a sequence to be retained, at least a six-nucleotide match to both a V gene segment and a J gene segment was required. Rearrangements were classified as productive when the CDR3 lacked stop codons and remained in frame with V and J, and all other rearrangements were classified as non-productive. CDR3 was defined by IMGT convention, running from the second conserved V-encoded cysteine to the conserved J-encoded phenylalanine. The earlier analysis of about 610 of the donors excluded sequences that lacked an unambiguous match to a single V gene segment. An earlier analysis of several hundred of the donors called V segments functional above 56.7% productive rearrangements and segregating when the between-donor standard deviation exceeded 5%. A statistical classification framework was built for diagnosing cytomegalovirus status from the catalog of TCR beta chain sequences. V and J gene assignment, in a later analysis, came from comparing TCR nucleotide sequences with IMGT/GENE-DB human TR gene sequences. The TCRdist pipeline was used in a later analysis to assign CDR3 sequences and most-parsimonious VDJ recombination scenarios. In a later analysis, every TCR beta chain was defined by the combination of its CDR3 amino acid sequence and its V-gene family, and reads without a unique V-gene family were dropped. As a way to deal with suspected cross-contamination and a sequencing artifact, a later analysis dropped approximately 590 nucleotide sequences that were highly shared and had low generation probability. For each public chain, a later analysis derived a clonal expansion index from normalized ranks of inferred template counts within each repertoire. In a later analysis, generation probabilities were computed with a VDJ recombination model fitted to out-of-frame rearrangements, and the resulting probabilities were checked against IGoR. In a later analysis, TCR-TCR, TCR-HLA and TCR-CMV co-occurrence was scored with hypergeometric tests, and a repertoire-size bias correction was applied to TCR pairs. In a later analysis, false discovery rates were estimated by permuting HLA or CMV assignments 20 times. In a later analysis, co-occurring TCRs were grouped using DBSCAN, with TCRdist sequence similarity added in when clustering inside HLA-allele-positive subsets. Co-occurrence clustering excluded repertoires with fewer than 30,000 or more than 120,000 public chains, plus five with anomalous nucleotide sharing. TCRdb carries this immuneACCESS record with in-frame sequences only. Its versions omit some clonotypes, under half of them owing to an unresolved V gene in the studies checked, with the rest unexplained. V and J calls and clone size are as listed in that table; D and trimming were resolved from the DNA. For this sample the table gives approximately 80,000 clones, of which roughly 78% were detected only once. Around 2.6% of the sample lies in the top ten.

Concerning this clone: No cognate antigen has been identified for it. The sample holds no much larger clone one base away, and base qualities are not on file.

The chain is encoded by TRBV7-9 joined to TRBJ2-2; 9 of the junction bases match TRBD1. The clonotype was recovered from a male donor in good health and CMV-seropositive. The sequenced sample was PBMCs. The DNA is as follows: TGTGCCAGCAGCTTAGCAAGAACAGGGGGCCCGAACACCGGGGAGCTGTTTTTT. Translated, it gives CASSLARTGGPNTGELFF.